This TCR beta chain appears in the sequencing data of a study of blood T cell repertoires in COVID-19. Study background: The study drew acute and convalescent COVID-19 samples from the United States, Italy and Spain. PBMCs, B-cell-depleted T cells, or T cells were the source of the cDNA or gDNA that made up the material.

In the study's own analysis: Estimates of nucleated cell counts were drawn from the amplification of reference gene primers. This table comes from immunoSEQ multiplex PCR, and its TCRdb copy is limited to in-frame clones, with some not included. V and J calls and clone size are copied from that table; D and trimming were computed from the DNA. Of about 120,000 clones listed, roughly 87% are singletons. This CDR3 contains 13 residues. The trim removed 5 bases at V and 3 bases at J, leaving 3 bases unmatched. From germline, CDR1 is LGHDT and CDR2 YNNKEL (reference sequence). The gene calls are TRBV3-1 (or the pseudogene TRBV3-2) and TRBJ2-7, with TRBD1 identical over 8 bases. The receptor was isolated from a man older than 75 with acute or convalescent COVID-19. The sample comprised peripheral blood. The CDR3 DNA reads TGTGCCAGCAGCACAGGGGGAGGCTACGAGCAGTACTTC. Its protein is CASSTGGGYEQYF.